This T cell receptor beta chain was found in a study of CD4 and CD8 cells across lung adenocarcinoma regions. The CDR3 runs 16 residues. The germline V gene encodes CDR1 MNHEY and CDR2 SVGAGI. Deletions cut 1 base from V and 1 base from J, with 13 bases between. Donors had localized lung adenocarcinoma, a non-small cell lung cancer. Using its own MiXCR run on the PCR reads, TCRdb lists one record per CDR3 protein. The sample records 3,000 or so distinct CDR3 sequences, 55% to 75% being singletons. This receptor was taken from a male donor with lung adenocarcinoma. The CD4 and CD8 labels of this study may be unreliable. The rearrangement uses TRBV6-5 and TRBJ1-1; maybe TRBD1 (5 bases). Sequenced sample: CD4+ T cells from the margin of a lung tumor. For the CDR3, the DNA is TGTGCCAGCAGTTACTTCTCCGGAGGGACGAACACTGAAGCTTTCTTT. It specifies CASSYFSGGTNTEAFF.